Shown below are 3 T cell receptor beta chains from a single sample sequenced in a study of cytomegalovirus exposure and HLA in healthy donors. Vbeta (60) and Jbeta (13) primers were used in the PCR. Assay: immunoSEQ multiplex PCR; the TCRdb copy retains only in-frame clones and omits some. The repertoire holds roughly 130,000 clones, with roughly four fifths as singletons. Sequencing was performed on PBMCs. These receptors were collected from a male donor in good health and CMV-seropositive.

DNA of the CDR3: TGTGCCAGCAGCCGAGGTGGCTTGTCGACAGACATGAACACTGAAGCTTTCTTT. Amino acids: CASSRGGLSTDMNTEAFF. The V gene is TRBV27, the J gene TRBJ1-1, with TRBD1 as a possible D gene (5 bases). CDR1 and CDR2 from the germline V gene are MNHEY and SMNVEV (reference sequence). The CDR3 is 18 residues long. Trimming took off 6 bases at V and 0 bases at J, with 23 bases between the two ends.

CDR3 DNA sequence: TGTGCCAGCAGCCTAAGGGGAGGAGGGTACTATGGCTACACCTTC. Its protein product is CASSLRGGGYYGYTF. The J gene is TRBJ1-2, the V gene TRBV7-9, with D possibly matching TRBD1 (5 bases). Looked up from germline, CDR1 is SEHNR and CDR2 is FQNEAQ (reference sequence). The CDR3 runs 15 residues. Trimming left V 5 bases short and J 3 bases short, with 16 bases between. The full variable domain, completed using reference TRBV7-9 and TRBJ1-2, is DTGVSQNPRHKITKRGQNVTFRCDPISEHNRLYWYRQTLGQGPEFLTYFQNEAQLEKSRLLSDRFSAERPKGSFSTLEIQRTEQGDSAMYLCASSLRGGGYYGYTFGSGTRLTVV.

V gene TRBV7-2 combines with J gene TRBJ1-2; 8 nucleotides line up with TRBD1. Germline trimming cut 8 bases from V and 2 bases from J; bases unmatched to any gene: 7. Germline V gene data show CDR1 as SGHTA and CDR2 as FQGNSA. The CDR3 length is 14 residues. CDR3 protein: CASRNSGGNYGYTF. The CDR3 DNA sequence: TGTGCCAGCCGAAATTCAGGGGGCAACTATGGCTACACCTTC.